The 22 T cell receptor beta chains presented below share a single source sample, sequenced in a study of T cells in Graves' hyperthyroidism and ophthalmopathy. The CDR3 regions of TCR beta were amplified from RNA transcripts. A first-round RT-PCR of the TCR CDR3 used the HTBI primer set. Via MiXCR, TCRdb re-called the multiplex PCR reads, giving one row per CDR3 protein. The sample records roughly 740,000 distinct CDR3 sequences, over 15% being singletons. Sequenced: blood. All receptors derive from a young man with Graves' hyperthyroidism.

This clonotype has at least ten counts. This chain uses TRBV12-3 or TRBV12-4 with TRBJ2-5; 7 nucleotides align to TRBD1. Trimming took 5 bases from V and 2 from J; bases not matched to a gene: 5. This CDR3 contains 14 residues. The CDR3 sequence: CASSPDRVQETQYF. In DNA, the CDR3 is TGTGCCAGCAGTCCTGACAGGGTACAAGAGACCCAGTACTTC.

This clonotype was recorded a few times. V usage is TRBV18 and J usage is TRBJ2-3; 7 nucleotides align to TRBD2. The V and J ends lost 2 bases and 0 bases, in that order; junction bases with no gene match: 5. Germline V gene sequence: CDR1 KGHSH, CDR2 LQKENI. The CDR3 loop spans 16 amino acids. This chain's CDR3 is CASSPRAGLSTDTQYF. The CDR3 nucleotides read TGTGCCAGCTCACCAAGGGCGGGACTAAGCACAGATACGCAGTATTTT.

The chain has TRBV10-3 and TRBJ2-3, with a weak D call TRBD1 (5 bases). The CDR3 totals 10 residues. Per the germline V gene, CDR1 is ENHRY and CDR2 is SYGVKD. Between the trimmed V and J ends, which lost 10 bases and 4 bases, there was a span of 6 bases. Written as DNA, the CDR3 is TGTGCCACACAGGCAGATACGCAGTATTTT. Translating gives CATQADTQYF.

This clonotype came up many times. The V call is TRBV12-3 or TRBV12-4, the J call TRBJ1-1; D perhaps matches TRBD1 (5 bases). The germline V and J ends were trimmed by 3 bases and 3 bases, with 11 bases remaining between them. This CDR3 region has 14 residues. CDR3 nucleotides: TGTGCCAGCAGTTTCGGCAGGGTGGACACTGAAGCTTTCTTT. Protein sequence: CASSFGRVDTEAFF.

This clonotype was observed many times. The chain combines TRBV3-1 with TRBJ2-7, with D hard to call. Germline CDR1 is LGHDT and CDR2 is YNNKEL (reference sequence). The CDR3 is 15 residues long. Trimming removed 0 bases at V and 3 bases at J, with 12 bases between. The CDR3 DNA follows: TGTGCCAGCAGCCAAGATTACTCCTGGAGCTACGAGCAGTACTTC. It specifies CASSQDYSWSYEQYF.

This clonotype showed up just a few times. Sequence at one end of the junction differs from germline and may be a read error. V and J are TRBV15 and TRBJ1-5; possibly TRBD1 for D (6 bases). The CDR3 has 15 residues. Germline V CDR1 and CDR2: LNHNV, YYDKDF (reference sequence). CDR3 in amino acids: CATRREGEGNQPQHF. The CDR3 DNA sequence: TGTGCCACCAGGAGAGAGGGGGAAGGCAATCAGCCCCAGCATTTT.

The rearrangement joins TRBV19 to TRBJ2-7; D possibly corresponds to TRBD2 (6 bases). The CDR3 consists of 13 residues. Germline CDR1 is LNHDA and CDR2 is SQIVND (reference sequence). V was shortened by 4 bases and J by 2 bases, with 9 bases between the two germline ends. The CDR3 DNA is TGTGCCAGTAGTAGCGGGATTGCCTACGAGCAGTACTTC. Protein sequence: CASSSGIAYEQYF. Full variable domain (remainder filled in from reference TRBV19 and TRBJ2-7): DGGITQSPKYLFRKEGQNVTLSCEQNLNHDAMYWYRQDPGQGLRLIYYSQIVNDFQKGDIAEGYSVSREKKESFPLTVTSAQKNPTAFYLCASSSGIAYEQYFGPGTRLTVT.

This clonotype came up a few times. The chain carries TRBV19 and TRBJ2-6; D gene unclear. The CDR3 is made up of 15 amino acids. Per the germline V gene, CDR1 is LNHDA and CDR2 is SQIVND (reference sequence). Trimming pared 1 base from V and 0 bases from J, leaving 4 bases between. The CDR3 nucleotides are TGTGCCAGTAGTATAGGGAACTCTGGGGCCAACGTCCTGACTTTC. It is translated as CASSIGNSGANVLTF.

This clonotype occurred a few times. The V call is TRBV28, the J call TRBJ2-3, with 8 bases aligning to TRBD2. Per the germline V gene, CDR1 is MDHEN and CDR2 is SYDVKM. This CDR3 region has 16 residues. Germline trimming cut 5 bases from V and 2 bases from J; bases unmatched to any gene: 9. The CDR3: CASSKRLAKNTDTQYF. Here the CDR3 DNA reads TGTGCCAGCAGTAAGCGACTAGCGAAAAACACAGATACGCAGTATTTT.

This clonotype was detected a few times. The chain couples TRBV6-5 to TRBJ2-1; 11 nucleotides line up with TRBD2. The CDR3 has 18 residues. CDR1 is MNHEY and CDR2 is SVGAGI in the germline V gene. V trimming: 2 bases; J trimming: 2 bases; junction bases outside the gene matches: 8. The CDR3 region is CASSYELAGESPYNEQFF. The CDR3 DNA follows: TGTGCCAGCAGTTACGAACTAGCGGGAGAATCACCCTACAATGAGCAGTTCTTC.

This clonotype was seen many times. J is TRBJ2-2 and V is TRBV3-1, with TRBD2 matching 10 bases. V lost 7 bases to trimming and J lost 5 bases; unmatched junction nucleotides: 4. CDR1 and CDR2 from the germline V gene are LGHDT and YNNKEL (reference sequence). The CDR3 runs to 14 residues. In DNA form, the CDR3 reads TGTGCCAGCACCAAGACTAGCGGGACCGGGGAGCTGTTTTTT. Protein product: CASTKTSGTGELFF.

This clonotype has only a few counts. The V and J genes are TRBV20-1 and TRBJ1-3, with a tentative D call TRBD1 (5 bases). V dropped 6 bases and J dropped 2 bases, with 17 bases sitting between them. The germline V gene encodes CDR1 DFQATT and CDR2 SNEGSKA (reference sequence). This CDR3 has 15 residues. CDR3 sequence reads: CSAVWPRGPGNTIYF. The CDR3 DNA reads TGCAGTGCAGTCTGGCCCCGGGGCCCTGGAAACACCATATATTTT.

This clonotype was found a few times. The chain employs TRBV3-1 and TRBJ1-1; unclear D gene. The CDR3 extends over 15 amino acids. Trimming left V 0 bases short and J 4 bases short, with 12 bases between. CDR1 is LGHDT, CDR2 YNNKEL, per germline (reference sequence). CDR3 nucleotide sequence: TGTGCCAGCAGCCAAGATCAGAACATGGGCACTGAAGCTTTCTTT. The encoded protein is CASSQDQNMGTEAFF.

J is TRBJ2-1 and V is TRBV7-9; 8 nucleotides agree with TRBD2. The CDR3 extends over 13 amino acids. In germline, CDR1 is SEHNR, CDR2 FQNEAQ (reference sequence). After removal of 7 bases from V and 7 bases from J, the junction contained 6 bases not matched to a gene. The CDR3 nucleotides are TGTGCCAGCAAATATCCGGGGGGGAATGAGCAGTTCTTC. Translating it yields CASKYPGGNEQFF.

The J gene is TRBJ2-1, the V gene TRBV7-9, with D possibly TRBD1 on 5 matching bases. CDR1 and CDR2 (germline): SEHNR, FQNEAQ (reference sequence). CDR3 length: 16 residues. With 5 bases removed from V and 0 bases from J, the gap between germline ends came to 14 bases. The CDR3 DNA follows: TGTGCCAGCAGCGTACCCCAGGGTAGCTCCTACAATGAGCAGTTCTTC. Translation: CASSVPQGSSYNEQFF.

This clonotype came up many times. CDR3 in amino acids: CSARGLAGVYNEQFF. In DNA form, the CDR3 reads TGCAGTGCTAGGGGCCTAGCGGGAGTCTACAATGAGCAGTTCTTC. V and J are TRBV20-1 and TRBJ2-1, with 10 bases lining up with TRBD2. The V segment lost 3 bases and the J segment 3 bases; nucleotides outside the gene matches: 5. The CDR3 contains 15 residues. Germline V gene data show CDR1 as DFQATT and CDR2 as SNEGSKA (reference sequence).

On this clonotype: The junction departs from the called germline gene at one end, perhaps through a read error. The chain links TRBV12-3 or TRBV12-4 to TRBJ2-1; 7 nucleotides agree with TRBD2. The CDR3 totals 18 residues. CDR3 coding DNA: TGTGCCAGCAGACCCTTAGTGGGGGAGGGCCTCTCCAACAATGAGCAGTTCTTC. Its protein is CASRPLVGEGLSNNEQFF.

This clonotype was picked up a small number of times. The chain couples TRBV6-1 to TRBJ2-4; 8 positions agree with TRBD1. Looked up from germline, CDR1 is MNHNS and CDR2 is SASEGT. CDR3 size: 14 residues. Trimming cost V 6 bases and J 7 bases; bases outside gene matches: 8. The CDR3 here is CASRMTGARNIQYF. The CDR3 nucleotides are TGTGCCAGCAGAATGACAGGGGCTAGGAACATTCAGTACTTC.

This clonotype appeared many times. The rearrangement joins TRBV20-1 to TRBJ2-2, with 10 bases aligning to TRBD2. J gave up 1 base and V 6 bases, and 5 bases lay outside the gene matches. CDR1 is DFQATT, CDR2 SNEGSKA, per germline (reference sequence). The length of the CDR3 is 15 residues. CDR3 sequence reads: CSATLAGLNTGELFF. The CDR3 DNA reads as TGCAGTGCGACACTAGCGGGATTGAACACCGGGGAGCTGTTTTTT.

In its sample, this clonotype was seen many times. The chain uses TRBV12-3 or TRBV12-4 and TRBJ2-1; D is unresolved. This CDR3 is built from 15 residues. Between the trimmed V and J ends, which lost 2 bases and 7 bases, there was a span of 15 bases. DNA of the CDR3: TGTGCCAGCAGTTTAAGCCTAGGATTGGGGAATGAGCAGTTCTTC. Amino acid sequence: CASSLSLGLGNEQFF.

A few counts support this clonotype. V gene TRBV3-1 combines with J gene TRBJ2-1; 7 bases map to TRBD2. The V segment lost 4 bases and the J segment 6 bases; nucleotides outside the gene matches: 12. Looked up from germline, CDR1 is LGHDT and CDR2 is YNNKEL (reference sequence). The CDR3 covers 16 residues. The CDR3 loop is CASSRVGGSGSNEQFF. The CDR3 nucleotides are TGTGCCAGCAGCCGGGTGGGAGGTAGCGGGTCCAATGAGCAGTTCTTC.

The chain employs TRBV20-1 and TRBJ1-6; the D is unclear. With 4 bases removed from V and 0 bases from J, the gap between germline ends came to 7 bases. Germline V gene sequence: CDR1 DFQATT, CDR2 SNEGSKA (reference sequence). There are 14 residues in the CDR3. CDR3 sequence (DNA): TGCAGTGCTATTTACCTCTCCTATAATTCACCCCTCCACTTT. It is translated as CSAIYLSYNSPLHF.